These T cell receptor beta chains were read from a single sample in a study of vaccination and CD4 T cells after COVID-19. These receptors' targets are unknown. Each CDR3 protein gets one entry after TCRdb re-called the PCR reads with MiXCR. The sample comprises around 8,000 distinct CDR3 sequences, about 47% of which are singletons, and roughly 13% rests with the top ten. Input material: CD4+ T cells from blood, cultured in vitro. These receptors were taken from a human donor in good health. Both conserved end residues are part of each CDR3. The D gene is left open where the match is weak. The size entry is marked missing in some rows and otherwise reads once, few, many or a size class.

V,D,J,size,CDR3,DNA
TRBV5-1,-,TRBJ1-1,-,CASSRDTLDTEAFF,TGCGCCAGCAGCCGGGACACACTAGACACTGAAGCTTTCTTT
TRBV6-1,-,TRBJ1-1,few,CASKPTVVNTEAFF,TGTGCCAGCAAGCCGACAGTGGTGAACACTGAAGCTTTCTTT
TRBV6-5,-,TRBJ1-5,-,CASSYSGQLNQPQHF,TGTGCCAGCAGTTACTCGGGCCAGCTTAATCAGCCCCAGCATTTT
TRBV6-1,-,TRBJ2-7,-,CASSTTGGSYEQYF,TGTGCCAGCAGTACCACAGGAGGATCCTACGAGCAGTACTTC
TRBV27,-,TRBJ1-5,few,CASSLRQNNQPQHF,TGTGCCAGCAGTTTACGGCAGAACAATCAGCCCCAGCATTTT
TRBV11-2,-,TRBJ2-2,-,CASSLETGELFF,TGTGCCAGCAGCTTAGAGACCGGGGAGCTGTTTTTT
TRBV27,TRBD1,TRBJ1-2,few,CASSRDRDNYGYTF,TGTGCCAGCAGTAGGGACAGGGATAACTATGGCTACACCTTC
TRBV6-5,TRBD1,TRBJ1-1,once,CASSYSMGQGSLRTEAFF,TGTGCCAGCAGTTACTCGATGGGACAGGGGAGTCTGAGAACTGAAGCTTTCTTT
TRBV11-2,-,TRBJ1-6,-,CASSLLETSPLHF,TGTGCCAGCAGCTTATTAGAGACTTCACCCCTCCACTTT
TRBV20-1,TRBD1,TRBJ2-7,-,CSASSGTGHYEQYF,TGCAGTGCTAGCTCTGGGACAGGCCACTACGAGCAGTACTTC
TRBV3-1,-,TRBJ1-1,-,CASSQANSGSTEAFF,TGTGCCAGCAGCCAAGCTAACTCGGGCAGCACTGAAGCTTTCTTT
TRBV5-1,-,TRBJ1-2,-,CASSLDRGYTF,TGCGCCAGCAGCTTAGATCGTGGCTACACCTTC
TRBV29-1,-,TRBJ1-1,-,CSVERNRVNTEAFF,TGCAGCGTTGAAAGGAACAGGGTTAACACTGAAGCTTTCTTT
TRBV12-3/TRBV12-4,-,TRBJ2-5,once,CASSLGEKETQYF,TGTGCCAGCAGTTTGGGCGAGAAAGAGACCCAGTACTTC
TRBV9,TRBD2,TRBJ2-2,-,CASSVAASGGPPGELFF,TGTGCCAGCAGCGTAGCGGCTAGCGGGGGCCCTCCCGGGGAGCTGTTTTTT
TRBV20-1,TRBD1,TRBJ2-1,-,CSANYPGQGRNEQFF,TGCAGTGCTAATTATCCGGGACAGGGAAGGAATGAGCAGTTCTTC
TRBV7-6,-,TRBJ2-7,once,CASSPLGQRGYEQYF,TGTGCCAGCAGCCCGCTCGGACAGAGAGGTTACGAGCAGTACTTC
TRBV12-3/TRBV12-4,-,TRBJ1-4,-,CASRVEGGEKLFF,TGTGCCAGCAGGGTGGAGGGAGGGGAAAAACTGTTTTTT
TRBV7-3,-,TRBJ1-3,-,CASRSDSGNTIYF,TGTGCCAGCAGATCGGACAGTGGAAACACCATATATTTT
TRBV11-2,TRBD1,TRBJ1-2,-,CASSPRQGIANYGYTF,TGTGCCAGCAGCCCCCGACAGGGCATAGCTAACTATGGCTACACCTTC